This TCR beta chain was captured by sequencing in a study of cytomegalovirus exposure and HLA in healthy donors. At the level of the study: The approximately 120 validation repertoires, a later analysis reported, used the same platform as the 550 to 700 repertoires from the first cohort.

In regard to this clone: The antigen remains undetermined.

V lost 4 bases to trimming and J lost 10 bases, with 15 bases between them. The CDR3 has 14 residues. The germline V gene has CDR1 SGHDT and CDR2 YYEEEE. Only in-frame clones appear in the TCRdb table, and some are missing; sequencing was by immunoSEQ multiplex PCR. The sample shows 150,000 to 200,000 clones, approximately 86% of them seen only once. General study points: Three CMV-associated chains were confirmed in vitro to be specific for CMV antigens. That first-cohort TCR clusters tended to co-occur in the approximately 110 validation repertoires was found in a later analysis. Cytomegalovirus-associated TCR beta chains were listed, numbering 164.

The origin of this receptor is a woman between 18 and 30 years old in good health and CMV-seronegative. V gene TRBV5-6 combines with J gene TRBJ1-6; perhaps TRBD1 as D (5 bases). Specimen: PBMCs. CDR3 sequence: CASSPWGEWSPLHF. The CDR3 nucleotides are TGTGCCAGCAGCCCGTGGGGGGAGTGGTCACCCCTCCACTTT.